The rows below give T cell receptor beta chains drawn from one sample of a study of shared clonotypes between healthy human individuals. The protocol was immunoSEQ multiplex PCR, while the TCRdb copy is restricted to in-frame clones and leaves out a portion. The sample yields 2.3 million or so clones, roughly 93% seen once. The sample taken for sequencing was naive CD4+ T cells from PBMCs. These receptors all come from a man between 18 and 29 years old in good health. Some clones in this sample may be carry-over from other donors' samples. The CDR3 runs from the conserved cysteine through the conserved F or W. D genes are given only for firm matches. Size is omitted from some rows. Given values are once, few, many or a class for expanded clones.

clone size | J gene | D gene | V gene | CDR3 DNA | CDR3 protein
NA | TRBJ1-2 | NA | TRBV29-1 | TGCAGCGTTGCTTCCGTATTCGGGGTCCTGGGACCGGGCTACACCTTC | CSVASVFGVLGPGYTF
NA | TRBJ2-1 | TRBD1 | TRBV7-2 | TGTGCCAGCAGCGCGACAGGGGATCGGTACAATGAGCAGTTCTTC | CASSATGDRYNEQFF
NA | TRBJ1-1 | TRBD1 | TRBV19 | TGTGCCAGTAGTTCCCCTCGGGACAGGACGAGGGACACTGAAGCTTTCTTT | CASSSPRDRTRDTEAFF
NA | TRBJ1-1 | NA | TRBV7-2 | TGTGCCAGCAGCGCCGGACAGAACACTGAAGCTTTCTTT | CASSAGQNTEAFF
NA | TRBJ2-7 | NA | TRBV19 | TGTGCCAGTAGTTTCCGCCCGGGGGCGACATCCTACGAGCAGTACTTC | CASSFRPGATSYEQYF
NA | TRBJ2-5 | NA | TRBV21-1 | TGTGCCAGCAGCACCCGACCTCCTAGCCAAGAGACCCAGTACTTC | CASSTRPPSQETQYF
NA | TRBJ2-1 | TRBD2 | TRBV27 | TGTGCCAGCAGATACCCCGGGACTAGCGGGAGGGAGGGGCAGTTCTTC | CASRYPGTSGREGQFF
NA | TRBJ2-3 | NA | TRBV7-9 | TGTGCCAGCAGCCTCACAGATACGCAGTATTTT | CASSLTDTQYF
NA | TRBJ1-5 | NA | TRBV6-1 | TGTGCCAGCAGTGAAAGGAGGGATCAGCCCCAGCATTTT | CASSERRDQPQHF
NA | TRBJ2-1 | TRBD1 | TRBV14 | TGTGCCAGCAGACCGACCGGGACAGGGACCTACAATGAGCAGTTCTTC | CASRPTGTGTYNEQFF
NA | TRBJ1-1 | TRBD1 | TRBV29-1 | TGCAGCGTGATGACAGGGCCCAACACTGAAGCTTTCTTT | CSVMTGPNTEAFF
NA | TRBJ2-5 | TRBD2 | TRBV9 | TGTGCCAGCAGCCAAGGGCGGACTAGCGGACAAGAGACCCAGTACTTC | CASSQGRTSGQETQYF
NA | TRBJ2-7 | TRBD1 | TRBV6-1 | TGTGCCAGCAGCTTCACGGGACAGTCCTACGAGCAGTACTTC | CASSFTGQSYEQYF
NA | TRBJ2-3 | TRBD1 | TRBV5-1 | TGCGCCAGCAGCACCCCCGGGACAGGGGGCACAGATACGCAGTATTTT | CASSTPGTGGTDTQYF
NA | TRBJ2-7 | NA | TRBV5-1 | TGCGCCAGCAGCTGGGCCACGGCAGTTTCCTACGAGCAGTACTTC | CASSWATAVSYEQYF
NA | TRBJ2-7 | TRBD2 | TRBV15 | TGTGCCACCAGCAGGGCAGGGCGACTAGCGGGAGACGAGCAGTACTTC | CATSRAGRLAGDEQYF
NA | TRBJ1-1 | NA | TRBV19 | TGTGCCAGTAGTAGAGGACGGAGGGTAGCGAACACTGAAGCTTTCTTT | CASSRGRRVANTEAFF
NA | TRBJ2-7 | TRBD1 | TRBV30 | TGTGCCTGGAGTAGGAACAGGGGAAACGAGCAGTACTTC | CAWSRNRGNEQYF
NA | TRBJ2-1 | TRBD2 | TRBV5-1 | TGCGCCAGCAGCATTTCCGGGACTAGAGCCTACAATGAGCAGTTCTTC | CASSISGTRAYNEQFF
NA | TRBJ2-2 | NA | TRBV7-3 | TGTGCCAGCAGCTTACTCCCCGGGGAGCTGTTTTTT | CASSLLPGELFF
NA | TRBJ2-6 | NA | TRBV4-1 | TGCGCCAGCAGCCAATTCCTGGGGTCTGGGGCCAACGTCCTGACTTTC | CASSQFLGSGANVLTF
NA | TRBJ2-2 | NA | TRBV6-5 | TGTGCCAGCAGTTATGACGGGAAGAGGGCCGGGGAGCTGTTTTTT | CASSYDGKRAGELFF
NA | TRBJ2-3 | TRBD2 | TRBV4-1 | TGCGCCAGCAGCCACGGACTAGCGGGGGTCACAGATACGCAGTATTTT | CASSHGLAGVTDTQYF
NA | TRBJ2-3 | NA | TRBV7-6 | TGTGCCAGCAGCTTTAGCCGCCGTAGACGGTCCACAGATACGCAGTATTTT | CASSFSRRRRSTDTQYF
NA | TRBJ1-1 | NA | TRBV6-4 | TGTGCCAGCACCCGTCTGGCGGGGGCGGGTTACACTGAAGCTTTCTTT | CASTRLAGAGYTEAFF
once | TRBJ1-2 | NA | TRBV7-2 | TGTGCCAGCAGCTTAGCCGCACTACAAAACAGGCATGGCTACACCTTC | CASSLAALQNRHGYTF
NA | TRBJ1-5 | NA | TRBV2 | TGTGCCAGCAAATGGACGGCTTATAGCAATCAGCCCCAGCATTTT | CASKWTAYSNQPQHF
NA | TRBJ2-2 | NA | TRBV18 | TGTGCCAGCCATGGTTTGGGGCTAAACACCGGGGAGCTGTTTTTT | CASHGLGLNTGELFF
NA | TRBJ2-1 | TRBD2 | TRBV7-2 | TGTGCCAGCAGCTTAACTAGCGGGCCTTACAATGAGCAGTTCTTC | CASSLTSGPYNEQFF
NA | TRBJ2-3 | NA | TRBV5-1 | TGCGCCAGCAGCTTTATTGCAGAGGCGCAGTATTTT | CASSFIAEAQYF
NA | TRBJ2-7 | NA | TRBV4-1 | TGCGCCAGCAGCCGAAGTCAAACCGGGACCTACGAGCAGTACTTC | CASSRSQTGTYEQYF
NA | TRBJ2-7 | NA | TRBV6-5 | TGTGCCAGCAGTTACTCATACAGGAGCTCCTACGAGCAGTACTTC | CASSYSYRSSYEQYF
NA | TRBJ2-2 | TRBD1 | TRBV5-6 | TGTGCCAGCAGCGGGCGGGACAGGGGAAACACCGGGGAGCTGTTTTTT | CASSGRDRGNTGELFF
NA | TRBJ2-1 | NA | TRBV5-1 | TGCGCCAGCAGCTTGGGAGGGCCTCATGAGCAGTTCTTC | CASSLGGPHEQFF
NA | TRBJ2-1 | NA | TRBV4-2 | TGTGCCAGCAGCCAAGAACCCCTAGCAGGGGAGCAGTTCTTC | CASSQEPLAGEQFF
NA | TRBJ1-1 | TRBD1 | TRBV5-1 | TGCGCCAGCAGCTTGCGGGGACAGGGGTGGACTGAAGCTTTCTTT | CASSLRGQGWTEAFF
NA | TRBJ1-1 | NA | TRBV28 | TGTGCCAGCAGTTTCTACAGGGCGGTGGGCACTGAAGCTTTCTTT | CASSFYRAVGTEAFF
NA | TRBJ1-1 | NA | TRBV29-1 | TGCAGCGTTGTCGGGACTTTAACTTTATCGGCTTTCTTT | CSVVGTLTLSAFF
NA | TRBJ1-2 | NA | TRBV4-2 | TGTGCCAGCAGCCAAGGGTTAGGCGGGGGGCCAACGGGCTATGGCTACACCTTC | CASSQGLGGGPTGYGYTF
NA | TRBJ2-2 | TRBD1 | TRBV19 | TGTGCCACTCAGGGGGTTCAACCAAGGAACACCGGGGAGCTGTTTTTT | CATQGVQPRNTGELFF
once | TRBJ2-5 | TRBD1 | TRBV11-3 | TGTGCCAGCAGCTTAGGTGGCCGGACAGGGTCCGAGACCCAGTACTTC | CASSLGGRTGSETQYF
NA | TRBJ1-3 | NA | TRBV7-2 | TGTGCCAGCAGCTTAGATAGAGACACCATATATTTT | CASSLDRDTIYF
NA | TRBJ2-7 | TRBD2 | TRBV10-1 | TGCGCCAGCAGTGAGTCCCTAGCGGGGGACTACGAGCAGTACTTC | CASSESLAGDYEQYF
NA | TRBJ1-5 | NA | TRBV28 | TGTGCCAGCAGTTTATGGGGGGCGGATTATAGCAATCAGCCCCAGCATTTT | CASSLWGADYSNQPQHF